The T cell receptor beta chain under discussion was sequenced for a study of blood T cell repertoires in COVID-19. Overall study: Researchers got acute and convalescent COVID-19 samples from the United States, Italy and Spain.

The V gene's germline CDR1 is SGHTA and CDR2 FQGNSA. V was shortened by 5 bases and J by 3 bases, with 17 bases between the two germline ends. The CDR3 is 15 residues long. Study members were between roughly 18 and 100 years old and lived in 24 US regions. Sequencing was performed with immunoSEQ multiplex PCR; in TCRdb, only in-frame clones are kept and a portion is missing. Here the sample spans about 280,000 clones, roughly 87% being singletons. The sample consisted of PBMCs or T cells enriched from blood (not recorded which). This receptor was obtained from a woman aged 25 to 39 who had recovered from COVID-19. The chain links TRBV7-2 to TRBJ2-7, with D tentatively TRBD2 (6 bases). The CDR3 is CASSGGGLALYEQYF. CDR3 nucleotides: TGTGCCAGCAGCGGAGGAGGCCTAGCGCTCTACGAGCAGTACTTC.